Listed below are T cell receptor beta chains from one sample, sequenced in a study of cytomegalovirus exposure and HLA in healthy donors. Assay: immunoSEQ multiplex PCR; the TCRdb copy retains only in-frame clones and omits some. The sample includes over 150,000 clones. Input material: PBMCs. Receptors originate from a boy between 5 and 17 years old in good health and CMV-seronegative. Both conserved end residues are part of each CDR3. D genes are given only for firm matches.

j_call | v_call | d_call | cdr3_aa | cdr3_nt
TRBJ1-2 | TRBV4-1 | TRBD1 | CASSHPPKGTGINYGYTF | TGCGCCAGCAGCCACCCCCCTAAGGGGACAGGGATTAACTATGGCTACACCTTC
TRBJ1-5 | TRBV27 | TRBD1 | CASSLIATGGGKGQPQHF | TGTGCCAGCAGTTTAATAGCGACAGGGGGCGGTAAGGGTCAGCCCCAGCATTTT
TRBJ2-1 | TRBV9 | TRBD2 | CASSSTSGSYNEQFF | TGTGCCAGCAGCTCTACTAGCGGCTCCTACAATGAGCAGTTCTTC
TRBJ2-2 | TRBV18 | NA | CASFPSGTLTGELFF | TGTGCCAGCTTCCCCAGTGGGACTCTCACCGGGGAGCTGTTTTTT
TRBJ1-2 | TRBV7-2 | NA | CASSLSLSPSNYGYTF | TGTGCCAGCAGCTTATCGTTGTCTCCCTCTAACTATGGCTACACCTTC
TRBJ2-2 | TRBV7-3 | NA | CASSFSSTGELFF | TGTGCCAGCAGCTTTAGCTCCACCGGGGAGCTGTTTTTT
TRBJ1-1 | TRBV5-8 | NA | CANAGPGTEAFF | TGTGCCAATGCGGGACCGGGGACTGAAGCTTTCTTT
TRBJ1-1 | TRBV19 | NA | CASREDGFLPEAFF | TGTGCCAGTAGGGAGGACGGATTCCTGCCTGAAGCTTTCTTT
TRBJ2-1 | TRBV2 | NA | CASRGEEQGGTYNEQFF | TGTGCCAGCAGGGGGGAGGAGCAGGGGGGAACCTACAATGAGCAGTTCTTC
TRBJ1-1 | TRBV19 | TRBD1 | CASSKQGSPEAFF | TGTGCCAGTAGTAAACAGGGGAGCCCCGAAGCTTTCTTT
TRBJ2-5 | TRBV7-9 | NA | CASSLISNRDTYQETQYF | TGTGCCAGCAGCTTAATCTCCAACAGGGACACGTACCAAGAGACCCAGTACTTC